The 30 T cell receptor beta chains below were found in one sample sequenced in a study of spatial heterogeneity in lung cancer. MiXCR, applied by TCRdb to the 5' RACE reads, yields one record per CDR3 protein. This table has 60,000 to 90,000 distinct CDR3 sequences, around 7.8% appearing once. Time point: sample taken at primary tumor resection. The sample in question was PBMCs, obtained at surgery. These receptors were collected from a male donor with early-stage non-small cell lung cancer.

There are many counts of this clonotype. The chain links TRBV11-2 to TRBJ2-5; 7 bases match TRBD1. Losses at the gene ends were 3 bases for V and 1 base for J; bases not matched to a gene: 2. Germline V gene data show CDR1 as SGHAT and CDR2 as FQNNGV. The CDR3 totals 14 residues. Here the CDR3 DNA reads TGTGCCAGCAGCTTCCAGGGGGTCCAAGAGACCCAGTACTTC. Translation gives CASSFQGVQETQYF.

The V call is TRBV6-1, the J call TRBJ2-7; no clear D gene. Germline V gene lookup returns CDR1 MNHNS and CDR2 SASEGT. V lost 6 bases, J lost 2 bases, and 17 bases lay in between. The CDR3 runs 15 residues. The CDR3 loop is CASRPSPSPTYEQYF. The CDR3 DNA follows: TGTGCCAGCAGACCCTCCCCCTCCCCCACCTACGAGCAGTACTTC.

This clonotype was picked up many times. The J gene is TRBJ1-5, the V gene TRBV7-9; D is unresolved. Germline lookup yields CDR1 SEHNR and CDR2 FQNEAQ (reference sequence). The CDR3 is 12 residues long. V lost 1 base and J lost 11, with 9 bases in between. The CDR3 region is CASSLVGQTQHF. CDR3 in DNA: TGTGCCAGCAGCTTAGTCGGGCAAACCCAGCATTTT.

V usage is TRBV7-9 and J usage is TRBJ1-2; 7 bases align to TRBD1. V was clipped by 5 bases and J by 2 bases; unmatched bases: 8. Germline CDR1 and CDR2: SEHNR and FQNEAQ (reference sequence). The CDR3 runs 15 residues. Here the CDR3 reads CASSTDTTGNYGYTF. CDR3 bases: TGTGCCAGCAGCACAGACACGACAGGGAACTATGGCTACACCTTC. The full variable domain, with the rest looked up from reference TRBV7-9 and TRBJ1-2, is DTGVSQNPRHKITKRGQNVTFRCDPISEHNRLYWYRQTLGQGPEFLTYFQNEAQLEKSRLLSDRFSAERPKGSFSTLEIQRTEQGDSAMYLCASSTDTTGNYGYTFGSGTRLTVV.

The chain links TRBV5-4 to TRBJ2-1; 9 nucleotides align to TRBD2. Germline CDR1 reads SGHNT; CDR2 reads YYREEE (reference sequence). The V segment lost 5 bases and the J segment 7 bases; nucleotides outside the gene matches: 10. The CDR3 runs 15 residues. The DNA for the CDR3 is TGTGCCAGCAGACGTGAGATAGCGGGAGTTAATGAGCAGTTCTTC. It codes for CASRREIAGVNEQFF. Full variable domain (remainder filled in from reference TRBV5-4 and TRBJ2-1): ETGVTQSPTHLIKTRGQQVTLRCSSQSGHNTVSWYQQALGQGPQFIFQYYREEENGRGNFPPRFSGLQFPNYSSELNVNALELDDSALYLCASRREIAGVNEQFFGPGTRLTVL.

This clonotype showed up just a few times. V gene TRBV6-2 or TRBV6-3 combines with J gene TRBJ2-4, with 9 positions matching TRBD2. J lost 12 bases, V lost 2 bases, and 8 bases had no gene match. This CDR3 spans 14 amino acids. CDR1 MNHEY and CDR2 SVGEGT come from the germline V gene. In DNA form, the CDR3 reads TGTGCCAGCAGTTACGTCGCGGGAGGGCCTTCTCAGTACTTC. Protein product: CASSYVAGGPSQYF.

This chain connects TRBV12-3 or TRBV12-4 to TRBJ2-6; D possibly matches TRBD1 or TRBD2 (6 bases each). The CDR3 sequence is 16 residues long. V was cut by 11 bases and J by 4 bases, with 21 bases left in between. Written as DNA, the CDR3 is TGTGCCTCGTCCAATAGGGGGGCGCGAGGGGCCAACGTCCTGACTTTC. Translating it yields CASSNRGARGANVLTF.

The table lists this clonotype with a few counts. The chain is built from TRBV7-9 and TRBJ1-6; 7 nucleotides agree with TRBD1. This CDR3 is 15 amino acids long. Trimming removed 5 bases from V and 0 bases from J; junction bases left unmatched: 1. Germline CDR1 and CDR2: SEHNR and FQNEAQ (reference sequence). CDR3 in DNA: TGTGCCAGCAGCCGGGACAGCTCCTATAATTCACCCCTCCACTTT. Translation gives CASSRDSSYNSPLHF.

This clonotype was found many times. V gene TRBV7-2 combines with J gene TRBJ2-5, with a weak D call TRBD2 (5 bases). Trimming pared 5 bases from V and 5 bases from J, leaving 18 bases between. The CDR3 is made up of 15 amino acids. CDR1 and CDR2 from the germline V gene are SGHTA and FQGNSA. Here the CDR3 DNA reads TGTGCCAGCAGCCCAGGAGGACTGCTTTCGGAGACCCAGTACTTC. Translating it yields CASSPGGLLSETQYF.

This clonotype occurred many times. The rearrangement links TRBV5-1 to TRBJ1-1, with TRBD1 as a possible D gene (5 bases). The CDR3 totals 14 residues. Germline values: CDR1 SGHRS, CDR2 YFSETQ. Trimming stripped 4 bases from V and 4 bases from J, with 14 bases between. CDR3 in amino acids: CASSATVVGTEAFF. The DNA of the CDR3 is TGCGCCAGCAGCGCGACAGTAGTTGGCACTGAAGCTTTCTTT.

This clonotype was seen many times. This chain uses TRBV29-1 with TRBJ2-7, with 10 positions matching TRBD1. After removal of 7 bases from V and 2 bases from J, the junction contained 5 bases not matched to a gene. CDR1 is SQVTM and CDR2 is ANQGSEA in the germline V gene. The CDR3 spans 13 residues. Here the CDR3 reads CSGGTGAAYEQYF. Here the CDR3 DNA reads TGCAGCGGAGGGACAGGGGCGGCCTACGAGCAGTACTTC.

This clonotype was seen ten or more times. The chain carries TRBV20-1 and TRBJ2-3, with unresolved D. This CDR3 region has 15 residues. V gave up 6 bases and J gave up 6 bases, with 22 bases separating them. Germline loops: CDR1 DFQATT, CDR2 SNEGSKA (reference sequence). The CDR3 sequence is CSASGYVKLTDTQYF. In DNA, the CDR3 is TGCAGTGCCTCGGGCTACGTTAAACTCACGGATACGCAGTATTTT.

This clonotype was observed many times. The genes are TRBV29-1 and TRBJ2-7; TRBD2 matches 8 bases. CDR1 and CDR2 (germline): SQVTM, ANQGSEA. The ends lost 4 bases at V and 3 bases at J; junction bases unmatched: 8. The CDR3 is 14 residues long. CDR3 residues: CSVAGTRKGYEQYF. The CDR3, as DNA: TGCAGCGTTGCCGGGACTAGAAAAGGCTACGAGCAGTACTTC.

This clonotype was detected many times. The rearrangement joins TRBV4-1 to TRBJ1-1; D perhaps matches TRBD1 (5 bases). Germline-derived CDR1 and CDR2 are MGHRA and YSYEKL. V lost 5 bases to trimming and J lost 4 bases, with 14 bases between them. The CDR3 runs to 14 residues. The CDR3 nucleotides are TGCGCCAGCAGCTACCAAAGCGGGGGCACTGAAGCTTTCTTT. It translates to CASSYQSGGTEAFF.

The sample holds many counts of this clonotype. The chain joins TRBV29-1 to TRBJ1-1; TRBD1 aligns across 7 bases. J gave up 1 base and V 6 bases, and 5 bases lay outside the gene matches. This CDR3 has 13 amino acids. CDR1 is SQVTM and CDR2 is ANQGSEA in the germline V gene. The CDR3 nucleotides read TGCAGCGTGGTCACAGGGGCGAACACTGAAGCTTTCTTT. It encodes CSVVTGANTEAFF. Full variable domain (missing parts from reference TRBV29-1 and TRBJ1-1): SAVISQKPSRDICQRGTSLTIQCQVDSQVTMMFWYRQQPGQSLTLIATANQGSEATYESGFVIDKFPISRPNLTFSTLTVSNMSPEDSSIYLCSVVTGANTEAFFGQGTRLTVV.

This clonotype was seen at least ten times. The chain carries TRBV7-9 and TRBJ2-1; D may be TRBD1 (6 bases). V was pared by 4 bases and J by 5 bases, with 12 bases between. This CDR3 spans 14 amino acids. Germline V gives CDR1 SEHNR, CDR2 FQNEAQ (reference sequence). CDR3 in DNA: TGTGCCAGCAGCTACTGGACAGATCACAATGAGCAGTTCTTC. Translation gives CASSYWTDHNEQFF.

This clonotype was detected many times. V and J are TRBV27 and TRBJ2-2; 7 bases map to TRBD1. CDR1 MNHEY and CDR2 SMNVEV come from the germline V gene (reference sequence). The CDR3 extends over 17 amino acids. Trimming took 2 bases from V and 1 from J; bases not matched to a gene: 7. CDR3 sequence: CASSLLWTGRNTGELFF. As DNA, the CDR3 is TGTGCCAGCAGTTTACTATGGACAGGTCGGAACACCGGGGAGCTGTTTTTT.

The V call is TRBV6-5, the J call TRBJ1-6; a possible D gene is TRBD1 (5 bases). The CDR3 is made up of 14 amino acids. Germline V gene sequence: CDR1 MNHEY, CDR2 SVGAGI. Trimming took off 4 bases at V and 8 bases at J, with 12 bases between the two ends. CDR3 nucleotides: TGTGCCAGCAGTTCCTTTGCGGGGGATTCACCCCTCCACTTT. Translating it yields CASSSFAGDSPLHF.

J is TRBJ2-5 and V is TRBV3-1; maybe TRBD2 (5 bases). Looked up from germline, CDR1 is LGHDT and CDR2 is YNNKEL (reference sequence). CDR3 length: 14 residues. With 0 bases removed from V and 6 bases from J, the gap between germline ends came to 11 bases. The CDR3 DNA reads as TGTGCCAGCAGCCAAGAACTAGTTCCGCAGACCCAGTACTTC. Translating gives CASSQELVPQTQYF.

This clonotype occurred a few times. The chain has TRBV29-1 and TRBJ1-5; D unclear. Per germline, CDR1 SQVTM and CDR2 ANQGSEA. The CDR3 extends over 12 amino acids. The V and J ends lost 4 bases and 11 bases respectively, with 15 bases between them. CDR3 coding DNA: TGCAGCGTTGTCGACGGGAATATGGCCCAGCATTTT. Protein sequence: CSVVDGNMAQHF.

This clonotype was counted many times. The CDR3 here is CSARATGLNLISYGYTF. CDR3 in DNA: TGCAGTGCTAGAGCTACCGGGCTAAATCTCATCAGCTATGGCTACACCTTC. The chain is built from TRBV20-1 and TRBJ1-2; unclear D gene. Per germline, CDR1 DFQATT and CDR2 SNEGSKA (reference sequence). The CDR3 length is 17 residues. V was cut by 1 base and J by 4 bases, with 22 bases left in between.

This clonotype was picked up many times. V gene TRBV5-1 combines with J gene TRBJ2-5; no clear D. Germline assignment: CDR1 SGHRS and CDR2 YFSETQ. V dropped 1 base and J dropped 1 base, with 11 bases sitting between them. This CDR3 has 15 residues. The CDR3 is CASSLYRTSQETQYF. Here the CDR3 DNA reads TGCGCCAGCAGCTTGTACAGAACCAGCCAAGAGACCCAGTACTTC. Together with reference TRBV5-1 and TRBJ2-5, the CDR3 gives the full variable domain: KAGVTQTPRYLIKTRGQQVTLSCSPISGHRSVSWYQQTPGQGLQFLFEYFSETQRNKGNFPGRFSGRQFSNSRSEMNVSTLELGDSALYLCASSLYRTSQETQYFGPGTRLLVL.

The rearrangement links TRBV29-1 to TRBJ1-1, with D possibly matching TRBD1 (5 bases). Looked up from germline, CDR1 is SQVTM and CDR2 is ANQGSEA. The CDR3 runs 13 residues. Trimming pared 7 bases from V and 7 bases from J, leaving 19 bases between. The CDR3 region is CSAVRDSVGEAFF. DNA of the CDR3: TGCAGCGCTGTCCGAGACAGTGTCGGTGAAGCTTTCTTT.

The sample holds many counts of this clonotype. V and J are TRBV18 and TRBJ2-7, with TRBD1 matching 8 bases. Looked up from germline, CDR1 is KGHSH and CDR2 is LQKENI. The CDR3 is 14 amino acids. V lost 3 bases to trimming and J lost 1 base; unmatched junction nucleotides: 2. CDR3 bases: TGTGCCAGCTCACCGGACAGGGTATCCTACGAGCAGTACTTC. Encoded protein: CASSPDRVSYEQYF.

This clonotype was recorded a few times. The rearrangement links TRBV7-9 to TRBJ2-3; D might be TRBD2 (6 bases). The germline gives CDR1 SEHNR, CDR2 FQNEAQ (reference sequence). V lost 2 bases and J 5 bases, leaving 8 bases between the germline ends. The CDR3 has 13 amino acids. The CDR3 DNA reads TGTGCCAGCAGCTTACTCGGGGGAGATACGCAGTATTTT. Its protein is CASSLLGGDTQYF.

Here the CDR3 DNA reads TGCGCCAGCAGTGAGCCTCTATCCGAGCAGTACTTC. This sequence encodes CASSEPLSEQYF. The J gene is TRBJ2-7, the V gene TRBV10-2; D gene ambiguous. CDR1 is WSHSY and CDR2 is SAAADI in the germline V gene. V lost 2 bases to trimming and J lost 6 bases, with 8 bases between them. The CDR3 extends over 12 amino acids.

The chain is built from TRBV6-1 and TRBJ1-5, with a possible D match to TRBD1 (5 bases). The V and J ends lost 6 bases and 4 bases respectively, with 13 bases between them. CDR3 length: 14 amino acids. Germline V gene sequence: CDR1 MNHNS, CDR2 SASEGT. The CDR3 reads CASRSTVGNQPQHF. DNA of the CDR3: TGTGCCAGCAGATCGACAGTAGGGAATCAGCCCCAGCATTTT.

This clonotype was recorded at least ten times. The J gene is TRBJ2-1, the V gene TRBV16; tentatively, D is TRBD2 (6 bases). V lost 1 base, J lost 10 bases, and 17 bases lay in between. The CDR3 is 15 amino acids. Germline CDR1 and CDR2: KGHSY and FQNENV. The chain's CDR3 is CASSQFQGRAGEQFF. CDR3 nucleotides: TGTGCCAGCAGCCAATTCCAAGGCAGGGCGGGAGAGCAGTTCTTC.

The V call is TRBV20-1, the J call TRBJ1-1; D may be TRBD1 (6 bases). This CDR3 has 14 amino acids. Germline lookup yields CDR1 DFQATT and CDR2 SNEGSKA (reference sequence). Trimming removed 1 base from V and 1 base from J, with 10 bases in between. CDR3 DNA: TGCAGTGCTAGAGGAGGACAGACGAACACTGAAGCTTTCTTT. It encodes CSARGGQTNTEAFF.

This clonotype was seen at least ten times. The chain uses TRBV27 and TRBJ2-5; 9 bases match TRBD2. The V and J ends lost 6 bases and 1 base, in that order; junction bases with no gene match: 6. Germline V gene data show CDR1 as MNHEY and CDR2 as SMNVEV (reference sequence). The CDR3 is 15 residues long. CDR3 DNA: TGTGCCAGCAGGCGAGCTAGCGGGGTCCAAGAGACCCAGTACTTC. It is translated as CASRRASGVQETQYF.